This is a list of T cell receptor beta chains from one sample in a study of T cell changes during pregnancy in multiple sclerosis. Profiled with immunoSEQ multiplex PCR; TCRdb holds only in-frame clones, not every one. This sample yields 35,000 to 40,000 clones, of which 90% are seen a single time; 5% to 6% belongs to the top ten. Sequenced here: peripheral blood, sampled in the third trimester of pregnancy. All receptors come from a female donor in good health, enrolled as a control in a pregnancy study. Both conserved end residues are part of each CDR3. D genes are given only for firm matches. Where a row states a size, it is once, few, many or the class of an expanded clone; other rows omit it.

TRBV9	TRBJ2-3	TRBD2	-	CASSVDALAADTQYF	TGTGCCAGCAGCGTAGATGCACTAGCGGCAGATACGCAGTATTTT
TRBV5-4	TRBJ2-5	TRBD1	-	CASSLGQGAVGETQYF	TGTGCCAGCAGCTTGGGACAGGGGGCCGTAGGAGAGACCCAGTACTTC
TRBV29-1	TRBJ2-1	TRBD1	-	CSVEEISGTGVICQFF	TGCAGCGTTGAAGAAATATCCGGGACAGGGGTTATTTGTCAGTTCTTC
TRBV7-2	TRBJ1-4	-	-	CASSRAGGNEKLFF	TGTGCCAGCAGCCGAGCGGGGGGTAATGAAAAACTGTTTTTT
TRBV7-9	TRBJ2-7	-	-	CASSLQGYYEQYF	TGTGCCAGCAGCTTACAGGGATACTACGAGCAGTACTTC
TRBV19	TRBJ1-5	-	-	CASHHRANQPQHF	TGTGCCAGTCACCACAGGGCCAATCAGCCCCAGCATTTT
TRBV19	TRBJ1-3	TRBD1	-	CASSGTGGNTIYF	TGTGCCAGTAGTGGGACAGGGGGAAACACCATATATTTT
TRBV7-8	TRBJ2-2	TRBD2	-	CASTPGLAGGPGTGELFF	TGTGCCAGCACCCCGGGACTAGCGGGGGGGCCGGGCACCGGGGAGCTGTTTTTT
TRBV27	TRBJ2-7	-	-	CASSLGGSEQYF	TGTGCCAGCAGTTTAGGGGGCTCCGAGCAGTACTTC
TRBV5-1	TRBJ2-7	-	few	CASSNRDTHSYEQYF	TGCGCCAGCAGCAACCGGGACACCCACTCCTACGAGCAGTACTTC
TRBV6-4	TRBJ2-2	TRBD1	-	CASSEGPGTGGGELFF	TGTGCCAGCAGTGAAGGGCCCGGGACAGGAGGCGGGGAGCTGTTTTTT